These 3 T cell receptor beta chains came from one sample sequenced in a study of Graves' ophthalmopathy and Graves' hyperthyroidism (dated by TCRdb to the late 2010s). Instrument used: Illumina HiSeq 2000. For repertoire sequencing, TCR beta CDR3 regions were amplified from RNA transcripts. The first round was an RT-PCR using HTBI primers with the Qiagen OneStep RT-PCR kit, and this first round was followed by a second-round multiplex PCR, then size selection and purification. The public reads were reprocessed in TCRdb via fastp at Q25 and MiXCR, keeping in-frame beta chains. Entries that share a CDR3 protein sequence are merged under the most common genes and DNA. In this sample the table shows some 390,000 distinct CDR3 sequences, around 16% of which occur a single time. The ten largest make up around 1.6% of the sample. Sequenced sample: peripheral blood. These receptors were collected from a woman between 18 and 29 years old with Graves' ophthalmopathy. Donor details come from another sample of the same person, matched by shared clones.

This clonotype was picked up many times. This chain connects TRBV29-1 to TRBJ2-6, with a possible D match to TRBD2 (5 bases). CDR1 is SQVTM and CDR2 is ANQGSEA in the germline V gene. The V gene lost 6 bases and the J gene lost 1 base, with 7 bases spanning the gap. This CDR3 has 13 residues. For the CDR3, the DNA is TGCAGCGTGGAGGAGTCTGGGGCCAACGTCCTGACTTTC. Translating it yields CSVEESGANVLTF. The full variable domain, rest sourced from reference TRBV29-1 and TRBJ2-6, is SAVISQKPSRDICQRGTSLTIQCQVDSQVTMMFWYRQQPGQSLTLIATANQGSEATYESGFVIDKFPISRPNLTFSTLTVSNMSPEDSSIYLCSVEESGANVLTFGAGSRLTVL.

This clonotype was seen at least ten times. CDR3 protein: CSARVTRLAGVFEQYF. CDR3 DNA: TGCAGTGCTAGAGTAACGCGACTAGCGGGTGTCTTCGAGCAGTACTTC. This chain uses TRBV20-1 with TRBJ2-7; 10 bases line up with TRBD2. The CDR3 totals 16 residues. CDR1 is DFQATT and CDR2 is SNEGSKA in the germline V gene (reference sequence). J lost 6 bases, V lost 1 base, and 12 bases had no gene match.

Ten or more counts support this clonotype. This sequence joins TRBV6-2 or TRBV6-3 and TRBJ1-1; D ambiguous. This CDR3 contains 13 residues. Germline CDR1 is MNHEY and CDR2 is SVGEGT. Trimming cost V 2 bases and J 3 bases, with 7 bases left between them. The CDR3 sequence is CASSYGRHTEAFF. The DNA for the CDR3 is TGTGCCAGCAGTTACGGGCGGCACACTGAAGCTTTCTTT.